The entry that follows covers one T cell receptor (beta chain) sequence. This record comes from a study of cytomegalovirus exposure and HLA in healthy donors. This CDR3 is built from 16 residues. CDR1 is LNHNV and CDR2 is YYDKDF in the germline V gene (reference sequence). Trimming cost V 4 bases and J 5 bases, with 18 bases left between them. Sequencing was performed with immunoSEQ multiplex PCR; in TCRdb, only in-frame clones are kept and a portion is missing. Of 200,000 to 250,000 clones in the sample, around 80% were seen once. The chain employs TRBV15 and TRBJ2-1, with D perhaps matching TRBD2 (6 bases). The sequenced material came from PBMCs. The clonotype was recovered from a woman aged 30 to 39 in good health and CMV-seropositive. CDR3 DNA: TGTGCCACCAGCAATTTTATGGCGGGACCAGACAATGAGCAGTTCTTC. Protein sequence: CATSNFMAGPDNEQFF.